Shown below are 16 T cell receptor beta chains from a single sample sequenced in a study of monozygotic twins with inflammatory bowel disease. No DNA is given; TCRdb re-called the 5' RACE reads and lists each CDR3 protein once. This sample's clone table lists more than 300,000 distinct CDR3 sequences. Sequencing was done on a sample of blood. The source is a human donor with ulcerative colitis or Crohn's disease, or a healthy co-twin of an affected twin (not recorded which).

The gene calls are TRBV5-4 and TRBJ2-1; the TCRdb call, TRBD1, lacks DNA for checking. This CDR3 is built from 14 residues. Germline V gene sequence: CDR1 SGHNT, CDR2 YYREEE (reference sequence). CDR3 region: CASSLGGVYNEQFF.

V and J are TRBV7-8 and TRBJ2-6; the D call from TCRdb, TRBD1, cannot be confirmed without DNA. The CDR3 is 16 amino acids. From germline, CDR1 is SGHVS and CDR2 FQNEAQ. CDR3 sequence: CASSLAGQPGANVLTF. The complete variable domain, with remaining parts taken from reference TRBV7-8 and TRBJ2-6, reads GAGVSQSPRYKVAKRGQDVALRCDPISGHVSLFWYQQALGQGPEFLTYFQNEAQLDKSGLPSDRFFAERPEGSVSTLKIQRTQQEDSAVYLCASSLAGQPGANVLTFGAGSRLTVL.

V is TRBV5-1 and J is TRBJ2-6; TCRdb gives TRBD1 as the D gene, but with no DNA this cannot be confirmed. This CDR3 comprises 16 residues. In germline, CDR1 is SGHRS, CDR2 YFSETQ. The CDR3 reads CASSLRGLTGANVLTF. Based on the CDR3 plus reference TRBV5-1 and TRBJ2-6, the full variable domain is KAGVTQTPRYLIKTRGQQVTLSCSPISGHRSVSWYQQTPGQGLQFLFEYFSETQRNKGNFPGRFSGRQFSNSRSEMNVSTLELGDSALYLCASSLRGLTGANVLTFGAGSRLTVL.

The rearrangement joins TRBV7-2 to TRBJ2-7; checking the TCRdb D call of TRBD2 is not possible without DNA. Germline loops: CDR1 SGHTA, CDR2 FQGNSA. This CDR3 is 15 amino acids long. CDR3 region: CASSLGIRAGLEQYF.

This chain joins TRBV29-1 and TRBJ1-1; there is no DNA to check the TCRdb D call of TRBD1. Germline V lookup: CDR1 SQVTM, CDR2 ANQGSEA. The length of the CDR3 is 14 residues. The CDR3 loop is CSAFGGAGHTEAFF.

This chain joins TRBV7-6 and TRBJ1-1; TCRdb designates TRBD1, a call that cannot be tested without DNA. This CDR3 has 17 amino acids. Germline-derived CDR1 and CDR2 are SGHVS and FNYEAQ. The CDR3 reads CASSLLLSQGVDSEAFF.

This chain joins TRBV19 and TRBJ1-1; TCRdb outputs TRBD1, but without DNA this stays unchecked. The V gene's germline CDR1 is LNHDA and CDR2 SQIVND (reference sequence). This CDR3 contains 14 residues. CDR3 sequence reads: CASSPTTGGREAFF.

CDR3 residues: CASSPRQGKLFQDYGYTF. The chain recombines TRBV27 with TRBJ1-2; as DNA is missing, the TRBD1 call by TCRdb cannot be tested. CDR3 length: 18 residues. The germline V gene has CDR1 MNHEY and CDR2 SMNVEV (reference sequence).

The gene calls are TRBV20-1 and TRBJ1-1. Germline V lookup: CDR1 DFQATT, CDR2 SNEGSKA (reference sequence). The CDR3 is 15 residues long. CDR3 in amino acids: CSARDRRAGDTEAFF.

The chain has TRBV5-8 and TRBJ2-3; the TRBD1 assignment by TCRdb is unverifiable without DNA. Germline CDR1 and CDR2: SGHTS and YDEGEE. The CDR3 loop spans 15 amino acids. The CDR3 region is CASNFGQGFTDTQYF.

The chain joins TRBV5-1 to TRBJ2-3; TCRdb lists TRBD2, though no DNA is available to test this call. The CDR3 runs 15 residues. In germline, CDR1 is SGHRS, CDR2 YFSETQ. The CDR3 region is CASSTGLISTDTQYF.

CDR3 loop: CASTHRTGQGTGNTIYF. V is TRBV7-3 and J is TRBJ1-3; TCRdb outputs TRBD1, but without DNA this stays unchecked. The CDR3 length is 17 residues. Germline V gene lookup returns CDR1 SGHTA and CDR2 FQGTGA.

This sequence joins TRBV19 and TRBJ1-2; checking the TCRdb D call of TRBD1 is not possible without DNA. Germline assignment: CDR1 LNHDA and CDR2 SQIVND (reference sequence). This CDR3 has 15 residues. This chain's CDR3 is CASSTSGDTNYGYTF.

This chain's CDR3 is CASSQVSVTDTQYF. V and J are TRBV4-3 and TRBJ2-3. The CDR3 sequence is 14 residues long. The germline CDR1 and CDR2 sequences are LGHNA and YSLEER.

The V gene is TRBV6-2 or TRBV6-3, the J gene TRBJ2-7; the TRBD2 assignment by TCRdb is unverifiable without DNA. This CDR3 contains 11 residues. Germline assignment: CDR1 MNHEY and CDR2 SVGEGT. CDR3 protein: CASSNQAPQYF.

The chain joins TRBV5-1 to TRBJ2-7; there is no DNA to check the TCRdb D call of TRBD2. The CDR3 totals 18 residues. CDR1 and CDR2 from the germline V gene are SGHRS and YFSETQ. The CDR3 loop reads CASSVPGLAYPTYYEQYF.